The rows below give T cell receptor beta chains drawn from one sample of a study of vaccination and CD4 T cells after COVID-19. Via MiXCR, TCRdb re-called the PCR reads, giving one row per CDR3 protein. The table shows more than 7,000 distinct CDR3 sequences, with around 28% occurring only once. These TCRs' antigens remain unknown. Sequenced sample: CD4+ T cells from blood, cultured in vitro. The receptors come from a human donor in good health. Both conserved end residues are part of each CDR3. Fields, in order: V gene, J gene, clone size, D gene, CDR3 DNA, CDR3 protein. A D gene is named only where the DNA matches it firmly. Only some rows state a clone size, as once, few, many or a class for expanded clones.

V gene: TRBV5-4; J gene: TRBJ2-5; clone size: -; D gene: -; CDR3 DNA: TGTGCCAGCAGCTCGGAGGATACCCAGTACTTC; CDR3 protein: CASSSEDTQYF
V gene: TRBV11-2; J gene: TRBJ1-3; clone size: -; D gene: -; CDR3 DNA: TGTGCCAGCAGCCGGAACACGGGGGCTGGAAACACCATATATTTT; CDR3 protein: CASSRNTGAGNTIYF
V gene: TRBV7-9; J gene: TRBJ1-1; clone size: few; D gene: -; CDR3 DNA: TGTGCCAGCAGCTTAGTTGTGGGAATGAACACTGAAGCTTTCTTT; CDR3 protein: CASSLVVGMNTEAFF
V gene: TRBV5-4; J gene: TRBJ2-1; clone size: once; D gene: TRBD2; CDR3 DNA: TGTGCCAGCAGCCCTAGCGGGAGCTCCTACAATGAGCAGTTCTTC; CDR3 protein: CASSPSGSSYNEQFF
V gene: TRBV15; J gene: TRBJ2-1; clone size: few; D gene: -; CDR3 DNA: TGTGCCACCAGCAGAGATGTTAGAGGCGATGAGCAGTTCTTC; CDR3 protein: CATSRDVRGDEQFF
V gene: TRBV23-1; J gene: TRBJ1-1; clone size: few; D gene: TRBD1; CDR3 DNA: TGCGCCAGCAGTCAATTGCACAGGGGGCGTGAAGCTTTCTTT; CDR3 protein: CASSQLHRGREAFF
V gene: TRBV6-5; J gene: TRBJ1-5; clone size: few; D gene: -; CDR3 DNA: TGTGCCAGCAGTTACGATGGCAATCAGCCCCAGCATTTT; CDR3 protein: CASSYDGNQPQHF
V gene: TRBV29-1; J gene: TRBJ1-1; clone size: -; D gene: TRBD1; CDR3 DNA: TGCAGCGTCACGACAGGGACTGAAGCTTTCTTT; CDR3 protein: CSVTTGTEAFF
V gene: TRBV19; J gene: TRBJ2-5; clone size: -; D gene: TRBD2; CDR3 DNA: TGTGCCAGTAGTTCGACTAGCGGTAAAGAGACCCAGTACTTC; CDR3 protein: CASSSTSGKETQYF
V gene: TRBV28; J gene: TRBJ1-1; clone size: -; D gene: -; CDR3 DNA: TGTGCCAGCAGCCTACAGGGTCCCTTAGCGAGAGCTTTCTTT; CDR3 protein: CASSLQGPLARAFF
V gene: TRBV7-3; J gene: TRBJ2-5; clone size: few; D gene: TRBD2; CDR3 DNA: TGTGCCAGCTCTAGCGGGAACCAAGAGACCCAGTACTTC; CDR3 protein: CASSSGNQETQYF
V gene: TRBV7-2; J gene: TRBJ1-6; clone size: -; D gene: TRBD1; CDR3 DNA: TGTGCCAGCAGCTCGGGACAGGACGCCTGGGGAATCACTTATAATTCACCCCTCCACTTT; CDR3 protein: CASSSGQDAWGITYNSPLHF
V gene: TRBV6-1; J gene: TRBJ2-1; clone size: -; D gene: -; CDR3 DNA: TGTGCCAGCACCCACCTCCCAAGGGGGTTGAATGAGCAGTTCTTC; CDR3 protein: CASTHLPRGLNEQFF
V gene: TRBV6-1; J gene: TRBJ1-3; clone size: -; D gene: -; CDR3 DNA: TGTGCCAGCAGGGAGGACTTGGATGGCACCATATATTTT; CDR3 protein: CASREDLDGTIYF
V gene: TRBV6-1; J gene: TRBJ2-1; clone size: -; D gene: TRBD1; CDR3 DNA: TGTGCCAGCAGTAGGCCCCGGACAGGGTCCAATGAGCAGTTCTTC; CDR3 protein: CASSRPRTGSNEQFF
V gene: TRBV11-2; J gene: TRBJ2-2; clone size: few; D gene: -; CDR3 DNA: TGTGCCAGCAGCCCCCATCACTCCGGGACCTCACAGCTGTTTTTT; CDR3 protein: CASSPHHSGTSQLFF
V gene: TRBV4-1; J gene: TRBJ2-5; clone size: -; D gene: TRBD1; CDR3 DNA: TGCGCCAGCAGCCATCCCGGGACAGGGGGCTTAAAGACCCAGTACTTC; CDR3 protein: CASSHPGTGGLKTQYF
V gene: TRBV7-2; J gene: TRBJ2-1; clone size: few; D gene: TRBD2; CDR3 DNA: TGTGCCAGCAGCAATCGACTAGCGTTCAATGAGCAGTTCTTC; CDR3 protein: CASSNRLAFNEQFF
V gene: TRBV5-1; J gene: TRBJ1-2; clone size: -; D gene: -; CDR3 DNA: TGCGCCAGCACCTGGGGGGCAGGGGAGGATGGCTACACCTTC; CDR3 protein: CASTWGAGEDGYTF
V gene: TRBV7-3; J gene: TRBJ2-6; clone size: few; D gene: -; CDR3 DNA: TGTGCCAGCAGCTTAACAGGGGGAGCTGGGGCCAACGTCCTGACTTTC; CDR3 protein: CASSLTGGAGANVLTF
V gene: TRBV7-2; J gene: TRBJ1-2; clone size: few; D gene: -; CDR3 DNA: TGTGCCAGCAGCTCGTGGGGAGTGAAAGGGGGATATGGCTACACCTTC; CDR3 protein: CASSSWGVKGGYGYTF
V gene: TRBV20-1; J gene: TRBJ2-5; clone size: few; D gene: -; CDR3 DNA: TGCAGTGCTAACTCGAGAGGGCGGGAGACCCAGTACTTC; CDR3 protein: CSANSRGRETQYF
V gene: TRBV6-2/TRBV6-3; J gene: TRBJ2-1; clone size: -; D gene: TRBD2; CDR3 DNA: TGTGCCAGCAGGGGGGACTACCGGAATACAACCTCCTACAATGAGCAGTTCTTC; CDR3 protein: CASRGDYRNTTSYNEQFF
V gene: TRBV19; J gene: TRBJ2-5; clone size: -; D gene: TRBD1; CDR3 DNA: TGTGCCAGTAGTATCGACAGGGGTCAAGAGACCCAGTACTTC; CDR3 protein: CASSIDRGQETQYF
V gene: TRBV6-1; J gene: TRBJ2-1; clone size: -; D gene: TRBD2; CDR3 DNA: TGTGCCAGCAAGGGGCTAGCGGGAGTGATTGAGCAGTTCTTC; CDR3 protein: CASKGLAGVIEQFF
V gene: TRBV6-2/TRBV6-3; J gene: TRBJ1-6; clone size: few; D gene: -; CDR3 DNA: TGTGCCAGCATCCTCACAGGGACTTCACCCCTCCACTTT; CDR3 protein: CASILTGTSPLHF
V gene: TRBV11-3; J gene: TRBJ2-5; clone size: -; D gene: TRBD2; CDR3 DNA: TGTGCCAGCAGCCCCAGATCCGGGACTAGCGGCTTAGAGACCCAGTACTTC; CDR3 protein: CASSPRSGTSGLETQYF
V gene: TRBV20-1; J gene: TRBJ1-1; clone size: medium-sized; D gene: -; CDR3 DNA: TGCAGTGCTAGATCCATGGGGGCGCGAGGCTCTGAAGCTTTCTTT; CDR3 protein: CSARSMGARGSEAFF
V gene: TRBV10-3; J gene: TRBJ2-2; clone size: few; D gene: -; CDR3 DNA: TGTGCCATCAGTGAGTCAGCAGGGCCCGGGGAGCTGTTTTTT; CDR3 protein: CAISESAGPGELFF
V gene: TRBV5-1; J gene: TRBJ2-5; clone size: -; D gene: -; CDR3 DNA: TGCGCCAGCAGCGACCCAGGCCAAGAGACCCAGTACTTC; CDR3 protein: CASSDPGQETQYF
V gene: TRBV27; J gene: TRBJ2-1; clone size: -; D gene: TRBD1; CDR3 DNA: TGTGCCAGCAGTTTAAGTAGGGACAGGGAGAACAATGAGCAGTTCTTC; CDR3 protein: CASSLSRDRENNEQFF
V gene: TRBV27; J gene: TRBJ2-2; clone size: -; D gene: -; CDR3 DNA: TGTGCCAGCAGCAGAGGCCGCGGATTGGCCGGGGAGCTGTTTTTT; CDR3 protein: CASSRGRGLAGELFF
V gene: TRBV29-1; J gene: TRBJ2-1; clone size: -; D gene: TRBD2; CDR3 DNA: TGCAGCGTTGCCTCCCGAGGGACTAGTGATGAGCAGTTCTTC; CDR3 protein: CSVASRGTSDEQFF
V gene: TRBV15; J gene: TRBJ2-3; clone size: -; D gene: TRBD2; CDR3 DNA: TGTGCCACCAGCGAGGGACTAACCACAGATACGCAGTATTTT; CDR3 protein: CATSEGLTTDTQYF
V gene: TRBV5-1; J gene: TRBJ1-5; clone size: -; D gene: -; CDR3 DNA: TGCGCCAGCACCACGTACAGGGCTAGCAATCAGCCCCAGCATTTT; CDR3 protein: CASTTYRASNQPQHF
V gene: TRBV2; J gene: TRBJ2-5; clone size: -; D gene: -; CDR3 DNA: TGTGCCAGCAGTAAGGGGCCCCAGAGGGAGACCCAGTACTTC; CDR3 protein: CASSKGPQRETQYF
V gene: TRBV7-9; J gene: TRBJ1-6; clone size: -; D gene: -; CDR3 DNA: TGTGCCAGCAGCCATGACCGACCCTATAATTCACCCCTCCACTTT; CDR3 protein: CASSHDRPYNSPLHF
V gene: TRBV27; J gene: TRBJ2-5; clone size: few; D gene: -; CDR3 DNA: TGTGCCAGCAGTTTATTAGGCAGTCCCTCTCAAGAGACCCAGTACTTC; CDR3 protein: CASSLLGSPSQETQYF
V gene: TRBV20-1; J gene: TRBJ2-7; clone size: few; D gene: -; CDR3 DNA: TGCAGTGCTAGAGGTCTAGCGAGGGACTACGAGCAGTACTTC; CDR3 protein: CSARGLARDYEQYF
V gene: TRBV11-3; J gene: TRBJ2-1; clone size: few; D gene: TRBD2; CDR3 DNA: TGTGCCAGCAGCTTAACTAGCGGCCCTTACAATGAGCAGTTCTTC; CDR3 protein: CASSLTSGPYNEQFF
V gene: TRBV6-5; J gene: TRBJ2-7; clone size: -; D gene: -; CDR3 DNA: TGTGCCAGCAGTTACCCTCGGGACTTCTCCTACGAGCAGTACTTC; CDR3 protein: CASSYPRDFSYEQYF
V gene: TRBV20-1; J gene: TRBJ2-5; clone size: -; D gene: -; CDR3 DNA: TGCAGTGCTTTCCTGGGCCCGATGACCCTGTACCAAGAGACCCAGTACTTC; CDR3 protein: CSAFLGPMTLYQETQYF
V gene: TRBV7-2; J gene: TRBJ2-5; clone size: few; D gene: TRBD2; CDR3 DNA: TGTGCCAGCAGCCAAGCGGCTAGCGGGAGATCGGAGACCCAGTACTTC; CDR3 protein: CASSQAASGRSETQYF
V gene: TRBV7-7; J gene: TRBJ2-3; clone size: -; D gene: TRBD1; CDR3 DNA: TGTGCTAGCAGCTCGGACAGGGGGCATACGCAGTATTTT; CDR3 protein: CASSSDRGHTQYF
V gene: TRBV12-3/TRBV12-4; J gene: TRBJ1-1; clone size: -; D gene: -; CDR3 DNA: TGTGCCAGCAGTTTGTCGGCCGTGGGGACTGAAGCTTTCTTT; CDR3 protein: CASSLSAVGTEAFF
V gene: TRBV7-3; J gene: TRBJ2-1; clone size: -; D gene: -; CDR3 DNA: TGTGCCAGCAGCCTTAGGGACCAGCGGGAGCAGTTCTTC; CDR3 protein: CASSLRDQREQFF
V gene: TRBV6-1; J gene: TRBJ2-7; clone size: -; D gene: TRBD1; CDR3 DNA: TGTGCCAGCAGTCCACTCTCGACAGGGGTGGCCCACGAGCAGTACTTC; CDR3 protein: CASSPLSTGVAHEQYF
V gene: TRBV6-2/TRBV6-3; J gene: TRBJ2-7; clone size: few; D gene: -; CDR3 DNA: TGTGCCAGCAGTTACCAACCGGGACACCAACTCTCCTACGAGCAGTACTTC; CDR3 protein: CASSYQPGHQLSYEQYF
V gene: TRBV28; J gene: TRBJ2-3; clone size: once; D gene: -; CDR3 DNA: TGTGCCAGCAGTTTCACCGGTACGCAGTATTTT; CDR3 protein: CASSFTGTQYF
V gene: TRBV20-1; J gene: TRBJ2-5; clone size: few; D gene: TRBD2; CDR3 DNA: TGCAGTGCTAGTGCTAGCGGGAGGCTAGAGACCCAGTACTTC; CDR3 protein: CSASASGRLETQYF
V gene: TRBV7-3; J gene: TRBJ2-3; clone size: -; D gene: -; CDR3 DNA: TGTGCCAGCAGCTTAGCAGGAAGCACAGATACGCAGTATTTT; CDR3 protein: CASSLAGSTDTQYF
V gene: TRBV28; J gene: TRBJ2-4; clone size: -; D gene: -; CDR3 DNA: TGTGCCAGCAGTCAGCCTTCGAGAGCGGACATTCAGTACTTC; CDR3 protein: CASSQPSRADIQYF
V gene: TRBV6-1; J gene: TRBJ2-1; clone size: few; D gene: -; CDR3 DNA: TGTGCCAGCAGAATGGACAGCGGCTCCTACAATGAGCAGTTCTTC; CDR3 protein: CASRMDSGSYNEQFF
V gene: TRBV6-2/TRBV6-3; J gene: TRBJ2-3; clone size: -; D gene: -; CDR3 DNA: TGTGCCAGCAGTCTACGGACGGGGTCTCCAGATACGCAGTATTTT; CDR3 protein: CASSLRTGSPDTQYF